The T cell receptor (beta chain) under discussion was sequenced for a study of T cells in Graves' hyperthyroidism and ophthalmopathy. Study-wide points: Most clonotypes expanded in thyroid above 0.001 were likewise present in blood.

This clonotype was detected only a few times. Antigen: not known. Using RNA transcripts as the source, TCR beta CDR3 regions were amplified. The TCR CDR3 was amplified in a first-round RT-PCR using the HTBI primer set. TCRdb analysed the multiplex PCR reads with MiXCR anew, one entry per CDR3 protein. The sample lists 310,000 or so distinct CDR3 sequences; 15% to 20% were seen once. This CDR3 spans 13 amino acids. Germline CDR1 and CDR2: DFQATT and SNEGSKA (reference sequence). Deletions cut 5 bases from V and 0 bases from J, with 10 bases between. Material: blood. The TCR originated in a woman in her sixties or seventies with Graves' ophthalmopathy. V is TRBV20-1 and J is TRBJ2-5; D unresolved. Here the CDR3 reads CSAQFDYQETQYF. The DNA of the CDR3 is TGCAGTGCTCAATTCGACTACCAAGAGACCCAGTACTTC.